A selection of T cell receptor beta chains follows, all from one sample in a study of immune cell composition in non-small cell lung cancer. Repertoires were generated with immunoSEQ multiplex PCR, while TCRdb's copy carries only in-frame clones and drops some. The repertoire consists of a few thousand clones, with roughly four fifths occurring once and the leading ten covering 25% to 35%. The sequenced sample was non-adjacent lung tissue. These receptors all come from a human donor with non-small cell lung cancer. Both conserved end residues are part of each CDR3. The D gene is left open where the match is weak. Where a row states a size, it is once, few, many or the class of an expanded clone; other rows omit it.

j_call: TRBJ2-4; d_call: -; v_call: TRBV2; clone_size: few; cdr3_aa: CASTEGNIQYF; cdr3_nt: TGTGCCAGCACCGAGGGAAACATTCAGTACTTC
j_call: TRBJ2-1; d_call: TRBD2; v_call: TRBV15; clone_size: -; cdr3_aa: CATSARGGEQFF; cdr3_nt: TGTGCCACCAGCGCCCGGGGGGGTGAGCAGTTCTTC
j_call: TRBJ2-7; d_call: TRBD1; v_call: TRBV14; clone_size: -; cdr3_aa: CASSQATGAYEQYF; cdr3_nt: TGTGCCAGCAGCCAAGCGACAGGGGCCTACGAGCAGTACTTC
j_call: TRBJ2-3; d_call: -; v_call: TRBV25-1; clone_size: -; cdr3_aa: CASTIGLRRVTDTQYF; cdr3_nt: TGTGCCAGCACCATCGGACTGCGCCGGGTAACAGATACGCAGTATTTT
j_call: TRBJ2-2; d_call: -; v_call: TRBV18; clone_size: -; cdr3_aa: CASSPDTGELFF; cdr3_nt: TGTGCCAGCTCCCCGGACACCGGGGAGCTGTTTTTT
j_call: TRBJ1-1; d_call: -; v_call: TRBV7-2; clone_size: -; cdr3_aa: CASRLTGNTEAFF; cdr3_nt: TGTGCCAGCAGGTTGACAGGGAACACTGAAGCTTTCTTT
j_call: TRBJ2-7; d_call: -; v_call: TRBV5-1; clone_size: -; cdr3_aa: CAIKKDRTYEQYF; cdr3_nt: TGCGCCATCAAAAAAGACAGAACCTACGAGCAGTACTTC
j_call: TRBJ2-7; d_call: -; v_call: TRBV6-6; clone_size: few; cdr3_aa: CASSYDSSYEQYF; cdr3_nt: TGTGCCAGCAGTTACGACAGTTCCTACGAGCAGTACTTC
j_call: TRBJ2-3; d_call: TRBD1; v_call: TRBV2; clone_size: -; cdr3_aa: CASSVWQGAGNTQYF; cdr3_nt: TGTGCCAGCAGTGTGTGGCAGGGGGCCGGGAATACGCAGTATTTT
j_call: TRBJ2-7; d_call: -; v_call: TRBV5-6; clone_size: -; cdr3_aa: CASSYNRKSEQYF; cdr3_nt: TGTGCCAGCAGCTACAACAGGAAATCCGAGCAGTACTTC
j_call: TRBJ2-7; d_call: TRBD2; v_call: TRBV4-1; clone_size: -; cdr3_aa: CASSQDLTSGFYEQYF; cdr3_nt: TGCGCCAGCAGCCAAGATCTGACTAGCGGTTTCTACGAGCAGTACTTC
j_call: TRBJ1-1; d_call: TRBD1; v_call: TRBV18; clone_size: -; cdr3_aa: CASSPTTGVGTEAFF; cdr3_nt: TGTGCCAGCTCACCTACGACAGGGGTGGGCACTGAAGCTTTCTTT
j_call: TRBJ2-2; d_call: -; v_call: TRBV7-3; clone_size: once; cdr3_aa: CASSFRGSGELFF; cdr3_nt: TGTGCCAGCAGCTTCAGGGGATCAGGGGAGCTGTTTTTT
j_call: TRBJ2-4; d_call: -; v_call: TRBV2; clone_size: few; cdr3_aa: CASSWEGRGAKNIQYF; cdr3_nt: TGTGCCAGCAGTTGGGAGGGCAGGGGAGCCAAAAACATTCAGTACTTC
j_call: TRBJ2-2; d_call: -; v_call: TRBV11-3; clone_size: -; cdr3_aa: CASSLRGTGELFF; cdr3_nt: TGTGCCAGCAGCCTCCGGGGCACCGGGGAGCTGTTTTTT
j_call: TRBJ2-7; d_call: TRBD1; v_call: TRBV6-1; clone_size: -; cdr3_aa: CASRTGGSYEQYF; cdr3_nt: TGTGCCAGCCGAACAGGGGGATCCTACGAGCAGTACTTC
j_call: TRBJ1-1; d_call: TRBD1; v_call: TRBV5-6; clone_size: -; cdr3_aa: CASSAYRGETEAFF; cdr3_nt: TGTGCCAGCAGCGCCTACAGGGGTGAGACTGAAGCTTTCTTT
j_call: TRBJ2-7; d_call: -; v_call: TRBV11-2; clone_size: -; cdr3_aa: CASSSSGHYEQYF; cdr3_nt: TGTGCCAGCAGCTCCAGTGGCCACTACGAGCAGTACTTC
j_call: TRBJ1-2; d_call: TRBD1; v_call: TRBV6-1; clone_size: -; cdr3_aa: CASSASTGLYGYTF; cdr3_nt: TGTGCCAGCAGTGCCTCGACAGGGCTTTATGGCTACACCTTC
j_call: TRBJ1-1; d_call: -; v_call: TRBV9; clone_size: few; cdr3_aa: CASSGDYTEAFF; cdr3_nt: TGTGCCAGCAGCGGAGATTACACTGAAGCTTTCTTT
j_call: TRBJ2-1; d_call: TRBD2; v_call: TRBV7-9; clone_size: -; cdr3_aa: CASSYSEREEYNEQFF; cdr3_nt: TGTGCCAGCAGCTACTCCGAGCGGGAGGAGTACAATGAGCAGTTCTTC
j_call: TRBJ2-5; d_call: TRBD2; v_call: TRBV4-3; clone_size: once; cdr3_aa: CASSQDLREGLSGNQYF; cdr3_nt: TGCGCCAGCAGCCAAGATTTGCGGGAGGGCCTCAGTGGAAACCAGTACTTC
j_call: TRBJ2-2; d_call: -; v_call: TRBV14; clone_size: once; cdr3_aa: CASSHFSVGELFF; cdr3_nt: TGTGCCAGCAGCCACTTTAGCGTCGGGGAGCTGTTTTTT
j_call: TRBJ1-1; d_call: -; v_call: TRBV11-3; clone_size: -; cdr3_aa: CASSYKGGTEAFF; cdr3_nt: TGTGCCAGCAGCTATAAGGGAGGCACTGAAGCTTTCTTT
j_call: TRBJ1-1; d_call: TRBD1; v_call: TRBV5-4; clone_size: -; cdr3_aa: CASSSQSGQGRAFF; cdr3_nt: TGTGCCAGCAGCTCCCAATCGGGACAGGGACGGGCTTTCTTT
j_call: TRBJ1-1; d_call: -; v_call: TRBV18; clone_size: few; cdr3_aa: CASSPSNTEAFF; cdr3_nt: TGTGCCAGCTCACCCTCGAACACTGAAGCTTTCTTT
j_call: TRBJ2-7; d_call: TRBD2; v_call: TRBV6-6; clone_size: -; cdr3_aa: CASSQRSGRNYEQYF; cdr3_nt: TGTGCCAGCAGTCAACGGAGCGGGAGGAACTACGAGCAGTACTTC
j_call: TRBJ2-7; d_call: -; v_call: TRBV7-9; clone_size: few; cdr3_aa: CASSLSFEGDEQYF; cdr3_nt: TGTGCCAGCAGCTTATCATTCGAGGGGGACGAGCAGTACTTC